This TCR beta chain was captured in a study of OX40 agonist ivuxolimab in advanced cancers. On the study more broadly: Partial responses were achieved by three patients: one hepatocellular carcinoma, two cutaneous melanoma.

Sequenced by immunoSEQ multiplex PCR; TCRdb stores in-frame clones only, minus some. The table lists about 63,000 clones, roughly 91% of them singletons. As to this clone: Its antigen is not identified.

Whole-study results and caveats: CD4+ and CD8+ blood T cells expanded clonally by week 6 at 0.1 to 3.0 mg/kg.

This clonotype was obtained from an adult with an advanced solid tumor such as melanoma, head and neck, liver or kidney cancer. Sequenced here: CD4+ or CD8+ T cells sorted from blood, sampled in a trial of the OX40 agonist ivuxolimab.

The CDR3 bases are TGCGCCAGCAGCTTGGAAGGAGGAACAGATACGCAGTATTTT. Protein sequence: CASSLEGGTDTQYF. This sequence joins TRBV5-1 and TRBJ2-3, with D perhaps TRBD2 (5 bases). The length of the CDR3 is 14 residues. The V gene lost 0 bases and the J gene lost 3 bases, with 8 bases spanning the gap. CDR1 and CDR2 (germline): SGHRS, YFSETQ. Looking up the rest from reference TRBV5-1 and TRBJ2-3 gives the full variable domain: KAGVTQTPRYLIKTRGQQVTLSCSPISGHRSVSWYQQTPGQGLQFLFEYFSETQRNKGNFPGRFSGRQFSNSRSEMNVSTLELGDSALYLCASSLEGGTDTQYFGPGTRLTVL.